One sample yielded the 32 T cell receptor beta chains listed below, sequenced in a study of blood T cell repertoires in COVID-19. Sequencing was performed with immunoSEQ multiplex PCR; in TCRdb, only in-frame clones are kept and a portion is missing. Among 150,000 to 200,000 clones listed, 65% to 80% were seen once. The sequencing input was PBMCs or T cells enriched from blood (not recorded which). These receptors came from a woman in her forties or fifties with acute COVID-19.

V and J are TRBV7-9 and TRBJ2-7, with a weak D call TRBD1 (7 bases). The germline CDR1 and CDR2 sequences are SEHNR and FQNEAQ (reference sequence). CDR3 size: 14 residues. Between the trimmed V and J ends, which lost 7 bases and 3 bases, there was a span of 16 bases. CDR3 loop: CASTTEGTVYEQYV. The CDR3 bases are TGTGCCAGCACCACGGAGGGGACAGTCTACGAGCAGTACGTC.

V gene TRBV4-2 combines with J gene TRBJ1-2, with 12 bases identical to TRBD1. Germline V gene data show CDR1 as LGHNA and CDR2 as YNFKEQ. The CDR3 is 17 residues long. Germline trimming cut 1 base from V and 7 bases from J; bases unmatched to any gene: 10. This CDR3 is CASSQVTNRDRGLGYTF. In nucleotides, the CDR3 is TGTGCCAGCAGCCAAGTTACCAACCGGGACAGGGGGCTTGGCTACACCTTC.

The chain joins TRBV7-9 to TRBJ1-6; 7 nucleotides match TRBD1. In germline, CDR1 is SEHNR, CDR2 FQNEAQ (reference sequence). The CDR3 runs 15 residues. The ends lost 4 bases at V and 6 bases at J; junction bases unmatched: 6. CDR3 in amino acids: CASSSLWDSNSPLHF. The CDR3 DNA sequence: TGTGCCAGCAGCTCCCTATGGGACAGTAATTCACCCCTCCACTTT.

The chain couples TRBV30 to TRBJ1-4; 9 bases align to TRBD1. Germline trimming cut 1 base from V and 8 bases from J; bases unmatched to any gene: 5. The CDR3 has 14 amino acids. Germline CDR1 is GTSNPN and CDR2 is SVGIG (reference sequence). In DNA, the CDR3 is TGTGCCTGGAGTGCCGGGACAGGGCAGGAAAAACTGTTTTTT. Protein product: CAWSAGTGQEKLFF. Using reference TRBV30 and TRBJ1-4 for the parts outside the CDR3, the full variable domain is SQTIHQWPATLVQPVGSPLSLECTVEGTSNPNLYWYRQAAGRGLQLLFYSVGIGQISSEVPQNLSASRPQDRQFILSSKKLLLSDSGFYLCAWSAGTGQEKLFFGSGTQLSVL.

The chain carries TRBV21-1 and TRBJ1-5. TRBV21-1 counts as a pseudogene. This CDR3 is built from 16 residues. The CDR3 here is CASSKTGEYSNQPQHF. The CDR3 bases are TGTGCCAGCAGCAAAACCGGGGAGTATAGCAATCAGCCCCAGCATTTT.

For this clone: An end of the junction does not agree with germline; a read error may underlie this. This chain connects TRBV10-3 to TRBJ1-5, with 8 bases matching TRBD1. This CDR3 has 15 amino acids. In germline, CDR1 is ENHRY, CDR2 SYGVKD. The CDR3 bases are TGTGCCATCAGTGATGGAGACAGGGGCGATCAGCCCCAACATTTT. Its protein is CAISDGDRGDQPQHF.

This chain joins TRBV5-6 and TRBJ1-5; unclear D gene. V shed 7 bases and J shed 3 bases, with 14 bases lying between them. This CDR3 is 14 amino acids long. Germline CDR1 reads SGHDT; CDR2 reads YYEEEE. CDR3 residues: CASSISAPNQPQHF. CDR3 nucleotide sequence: TGTGCCAGCTCCATTAGCGCACCCAATCAGCCCCAGCATTTT.

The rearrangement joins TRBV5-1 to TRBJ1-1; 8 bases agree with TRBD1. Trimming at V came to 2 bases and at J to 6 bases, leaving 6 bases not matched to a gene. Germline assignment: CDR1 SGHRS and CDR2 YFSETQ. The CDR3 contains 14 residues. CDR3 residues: CASSFGTGAAEAFF. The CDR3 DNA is TGCGCCAGCAGCTTCGGGACAGGTGCCGCTGAAGCTTTCTTT.

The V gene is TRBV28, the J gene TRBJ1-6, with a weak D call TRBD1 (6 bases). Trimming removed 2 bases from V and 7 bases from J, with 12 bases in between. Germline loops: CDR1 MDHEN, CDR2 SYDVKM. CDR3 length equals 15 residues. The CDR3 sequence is CASSLTTGLNSPLHF. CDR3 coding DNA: TGTGCCAGCAGTTTAACCACAGGGTTGAATTCACCCCTCCACTTT.

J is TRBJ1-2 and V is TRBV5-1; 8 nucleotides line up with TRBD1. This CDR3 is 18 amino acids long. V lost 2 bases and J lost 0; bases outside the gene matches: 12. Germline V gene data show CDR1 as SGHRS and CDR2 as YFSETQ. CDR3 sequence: CASSFRRQGLGSNYGYTF. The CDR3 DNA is TGCGCCAGCAGCTTCCGTAGACAGGGGCTAGGTTCTAACTATGGCTACACCTTC. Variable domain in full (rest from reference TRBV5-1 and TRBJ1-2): KAGVTQTPRYLIKTRGQQVTLSCSPISGHRSVSWYQQTPGQGLQFLFEYFSETQRNKGNFPGRFSGRQFSNSRSEMNVSTLELGDSALYLCASSFRRQGLGSNYGYTFGSGTRLTVV.

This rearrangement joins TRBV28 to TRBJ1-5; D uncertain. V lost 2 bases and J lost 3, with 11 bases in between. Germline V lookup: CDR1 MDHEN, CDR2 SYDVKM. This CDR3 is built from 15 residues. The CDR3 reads CASSLRSDFNQPQHF. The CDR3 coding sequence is TGTGCCAGCAGTTTACGCAGTGATTTCAATCAGCCCCAGCATTTT. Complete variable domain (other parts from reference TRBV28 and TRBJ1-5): DVKVTQSSRYLVKRTGEKVFLECVQDMDHENMFWYRQDPGLGLRLIYFSYDVKMKEKGDIPEGYSVSREKKERFSLILESASTNQTSMYLCASSLRSDFNQPQHFGDGTRLSIL.

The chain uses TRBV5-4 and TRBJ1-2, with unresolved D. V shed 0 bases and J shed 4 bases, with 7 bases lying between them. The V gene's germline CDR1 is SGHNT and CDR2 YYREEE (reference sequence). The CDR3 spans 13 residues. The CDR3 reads CASSLDGLYGYTF. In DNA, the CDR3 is TGTGCCAGCAGCTTGGACGGACTCTATGGCTACACCTTC. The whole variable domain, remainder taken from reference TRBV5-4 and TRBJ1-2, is ETGVTQSPTHLIKTRGQQVTLRCSSQSGHNTVSWYQQALGQGPQFIFQYYREEENGRGNFPPRFSGLQFPNYSSELNVNALELDDSALYLCASSLDGLYGYTFGSGTRLTVV.

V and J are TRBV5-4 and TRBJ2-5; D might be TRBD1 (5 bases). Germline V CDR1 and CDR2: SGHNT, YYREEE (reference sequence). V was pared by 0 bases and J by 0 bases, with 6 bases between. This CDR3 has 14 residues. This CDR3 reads CASSLEGYQETQYF. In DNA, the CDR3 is TGTGCCAGCAGCTTGGAGGGGTACCAAGAGACCCAGTACTTC.

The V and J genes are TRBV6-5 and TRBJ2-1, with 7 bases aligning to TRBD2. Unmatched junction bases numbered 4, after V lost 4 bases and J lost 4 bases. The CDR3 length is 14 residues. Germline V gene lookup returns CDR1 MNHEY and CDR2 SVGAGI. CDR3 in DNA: TGTGCCAGCAGTTTAAGCGGGGAGTACAATGAGCAGTTCTTC. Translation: CASSLSGEYNEQFF.

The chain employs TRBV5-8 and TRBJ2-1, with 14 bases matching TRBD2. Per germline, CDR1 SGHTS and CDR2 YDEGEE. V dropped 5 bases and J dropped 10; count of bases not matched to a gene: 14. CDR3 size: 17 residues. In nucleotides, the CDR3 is TGTGCCAGCAGTGTGGGACTAAGACTAGCGGGGGGGAGGGAGCAGTTCTTC. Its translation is CASSVGLRLAGGREQFF.

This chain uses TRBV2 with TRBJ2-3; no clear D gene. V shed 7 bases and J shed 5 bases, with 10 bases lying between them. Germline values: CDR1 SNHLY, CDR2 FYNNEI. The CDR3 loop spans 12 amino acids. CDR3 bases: TGTGCCAGCATGAGAAATCGAGATACGCAGTATTTT. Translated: CASMRNRDTQYF. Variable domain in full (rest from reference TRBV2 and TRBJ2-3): EPEVTQTPSHQVTQMGQEVILRCVPISNHLYFYWYRQILGQKVEFLVSFYNNEISEKSEIFDDQFSVERPDGSNFTLKIRSTKLEDSAMYFCASMRNRDTQYFGPGTRLTVL.

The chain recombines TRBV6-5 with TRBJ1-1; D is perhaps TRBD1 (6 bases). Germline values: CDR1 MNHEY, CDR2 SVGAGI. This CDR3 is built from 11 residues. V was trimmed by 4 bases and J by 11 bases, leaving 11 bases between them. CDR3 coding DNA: TGTGCCAGCAGTTTTACAGGGATCGCTTTCTTT. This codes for CASSFTGIAFF.

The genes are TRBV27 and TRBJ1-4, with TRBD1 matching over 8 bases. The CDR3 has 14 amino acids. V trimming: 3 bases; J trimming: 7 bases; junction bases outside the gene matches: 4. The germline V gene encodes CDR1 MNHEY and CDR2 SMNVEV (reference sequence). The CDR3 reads CASSLGQEGEKLFF. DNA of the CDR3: TGTGCCAGCAGTTTGGGACAGGAGGGTGAAAAACTGTTTTTT. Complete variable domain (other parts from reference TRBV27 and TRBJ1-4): EAQVTQNPRYLITVTGKKLTVTCSQNMNHEYMSWYRQDPGLGLRQIYYSMNVEVTDKGDVPEGYKVSRKEKRNFPLILESPSPNQTSLYFCASSLGQEGEKLFFGSGTQLSVL.

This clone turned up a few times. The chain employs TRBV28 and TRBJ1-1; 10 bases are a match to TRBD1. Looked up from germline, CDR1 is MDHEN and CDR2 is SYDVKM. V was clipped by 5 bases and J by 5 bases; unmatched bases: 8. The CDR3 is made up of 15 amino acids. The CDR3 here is CASSIQTGGLTEAFF. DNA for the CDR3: TGTGCCAGCAGTATTCAGACAGGGGGCCTGACTGAAGCTTTCTTT.

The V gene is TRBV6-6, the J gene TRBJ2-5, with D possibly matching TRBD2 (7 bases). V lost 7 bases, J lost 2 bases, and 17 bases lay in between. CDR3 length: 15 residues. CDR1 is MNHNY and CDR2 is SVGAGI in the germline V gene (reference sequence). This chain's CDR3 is CASTFTGGRQETQYF. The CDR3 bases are TGTGCCAGCACATTTACGGGGGGCCGTCAAGAGACCCAGTACTTC.

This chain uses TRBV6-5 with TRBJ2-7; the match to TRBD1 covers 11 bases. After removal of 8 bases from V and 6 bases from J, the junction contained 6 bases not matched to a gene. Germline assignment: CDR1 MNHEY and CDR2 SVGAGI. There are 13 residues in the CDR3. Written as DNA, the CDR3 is TGTGCCAGCGGGGACAGGGGGTTTGCCGAGCAGTACGTC. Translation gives CASGDRGFAEQYV.

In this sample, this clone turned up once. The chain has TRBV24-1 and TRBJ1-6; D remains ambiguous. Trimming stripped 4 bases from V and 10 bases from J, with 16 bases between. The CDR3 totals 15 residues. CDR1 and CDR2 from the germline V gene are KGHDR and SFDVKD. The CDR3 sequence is CATSDPTEPGSPLHF. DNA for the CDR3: TGTGCCACCAGTGACCCCACCGAGCCGGGATCACCCCTCCACTTT.

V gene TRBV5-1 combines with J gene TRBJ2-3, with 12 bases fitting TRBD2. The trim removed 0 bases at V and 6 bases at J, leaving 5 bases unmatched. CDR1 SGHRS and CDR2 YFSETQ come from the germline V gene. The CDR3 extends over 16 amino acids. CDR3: CASSLAPGLAGDTQYF. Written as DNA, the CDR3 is TGCGCCAGCAGCTTGGCCCCCGGACTAGCGGGGGATACGCAGTATTTT.

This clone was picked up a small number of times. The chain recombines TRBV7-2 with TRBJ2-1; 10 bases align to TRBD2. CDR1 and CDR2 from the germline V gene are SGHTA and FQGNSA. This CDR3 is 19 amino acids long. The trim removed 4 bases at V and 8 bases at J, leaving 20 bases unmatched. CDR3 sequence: CASSSTRPQRGGLSHEQFF. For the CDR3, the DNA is TGTGCCAGCAGCTCCACGAGGCCACAGCGGGGGGGCCTCTCCCATGAGCAGTTCTTC.

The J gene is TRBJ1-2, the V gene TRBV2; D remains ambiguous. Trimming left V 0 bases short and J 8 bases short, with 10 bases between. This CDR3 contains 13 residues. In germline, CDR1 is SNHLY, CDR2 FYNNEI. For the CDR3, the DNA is TGTGCCAGCAGTGAAGCGCCTCTCGGGGGCTACACCTTC. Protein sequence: CASSEAPLGGYTF.

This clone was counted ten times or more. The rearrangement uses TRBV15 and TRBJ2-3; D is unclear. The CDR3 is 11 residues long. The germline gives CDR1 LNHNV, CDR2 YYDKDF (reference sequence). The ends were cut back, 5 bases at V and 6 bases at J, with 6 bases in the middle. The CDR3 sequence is CATSSSDTQYF. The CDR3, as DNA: TGTGCCACCAGCTCAAGCGATACGCAGTATTTT.

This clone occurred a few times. The DNA of the CDR3 is TGTGCCAGCAGCTCCTCCGGACAGGGGGCCAGCCCCAACTATGGCTACACCTTC. As protein: CASSSSGQGASPNYGYTF. This chain joins TRBV7-8 and TRBJ1-2; 11 nucleotides match TRBD1. The CDR3 runs to 18 residues. V shed 4 bases and J 2 bases; nucleotides not matched to a gene: 12. Germline assignment: CDR1 SGHVS and CDR2 FQNEAQ.

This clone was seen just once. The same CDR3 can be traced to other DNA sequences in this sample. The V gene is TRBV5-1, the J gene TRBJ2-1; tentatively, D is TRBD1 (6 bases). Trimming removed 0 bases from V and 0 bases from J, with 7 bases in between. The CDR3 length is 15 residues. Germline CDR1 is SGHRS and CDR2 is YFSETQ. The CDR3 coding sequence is TGCGCCAGCAGCTTGGAGGGGGACTCCTACAATGAGCAGTTCTTC. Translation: CASSLEGDSYNEQFF.

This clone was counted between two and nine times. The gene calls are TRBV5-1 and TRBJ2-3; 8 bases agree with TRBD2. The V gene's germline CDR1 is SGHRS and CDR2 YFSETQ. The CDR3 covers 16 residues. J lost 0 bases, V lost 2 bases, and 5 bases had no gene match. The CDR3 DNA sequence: TGCGCCAGCAGCTTCGGACTAGCCCAGAGCACAGATACGCAGTATTTT. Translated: CASSFGLAQSTDTQYF.

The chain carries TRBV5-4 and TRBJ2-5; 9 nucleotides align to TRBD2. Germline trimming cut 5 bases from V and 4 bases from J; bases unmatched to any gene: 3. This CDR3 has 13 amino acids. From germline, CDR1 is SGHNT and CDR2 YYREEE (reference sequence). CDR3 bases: TGTGCCAGCAGTCCTAGCGGGGCAGAGACCCAGTACTTC. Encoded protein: CASSPSGAETQYF.

The CDR3 reads CAVGGRGEKLFF. CDR3 nucleotide sequence: TGTGCCGTTGGGGGCAGGGGTGAAAAACTGTTTTTT. The chain has TRBV24-1 and TRBJ1-4; D might be TRBD1 (6 bases). Germline V lookup: CDR1 KGHDR, CDR2 SFDVKD. V dropped 12 bases and J dropped 7 bases, with 14 bases sitting between them. The CDR3 covers 12 residues.

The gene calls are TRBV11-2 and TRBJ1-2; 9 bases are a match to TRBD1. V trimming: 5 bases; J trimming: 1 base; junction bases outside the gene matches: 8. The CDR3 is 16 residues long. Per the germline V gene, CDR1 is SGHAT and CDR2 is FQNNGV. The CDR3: CASSPRTGEDNYGYTF. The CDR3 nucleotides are TGTGCCAGCAGCCCTCGGACAGGGGAGGATAACTATGGCTACACCTTC. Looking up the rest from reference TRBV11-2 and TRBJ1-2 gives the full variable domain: EAGVAQSPRYKIIEKRQSVAFWCNPISGHATLYWYQQILGQGPKLLIQFQNNGVVDDSQLPKDRFSAERLKGVDSTLKIQPAKLEDSAVYLCASSPRTGEDNYGYTFGSGTRLTVV.